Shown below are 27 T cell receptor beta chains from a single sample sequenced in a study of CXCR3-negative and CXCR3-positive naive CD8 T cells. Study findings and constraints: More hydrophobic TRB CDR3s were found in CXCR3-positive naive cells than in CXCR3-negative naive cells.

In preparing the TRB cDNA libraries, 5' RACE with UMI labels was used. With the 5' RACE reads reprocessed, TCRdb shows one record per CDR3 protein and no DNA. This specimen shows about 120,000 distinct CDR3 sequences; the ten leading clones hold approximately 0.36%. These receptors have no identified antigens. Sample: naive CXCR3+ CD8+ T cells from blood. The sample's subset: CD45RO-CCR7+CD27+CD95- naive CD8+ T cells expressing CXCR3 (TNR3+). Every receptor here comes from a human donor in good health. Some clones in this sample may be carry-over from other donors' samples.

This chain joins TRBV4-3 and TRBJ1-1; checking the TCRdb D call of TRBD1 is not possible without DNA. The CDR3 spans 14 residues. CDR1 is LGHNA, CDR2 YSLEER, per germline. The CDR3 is CASSHSTGDTEAFF.

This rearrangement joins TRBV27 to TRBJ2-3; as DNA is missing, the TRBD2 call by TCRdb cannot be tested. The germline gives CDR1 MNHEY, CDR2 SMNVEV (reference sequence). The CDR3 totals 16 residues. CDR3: CASSPGLAQRTDTQYF.

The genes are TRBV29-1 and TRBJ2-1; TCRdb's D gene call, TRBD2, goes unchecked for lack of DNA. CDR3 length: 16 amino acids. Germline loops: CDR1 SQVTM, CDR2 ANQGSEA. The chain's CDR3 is CSVEDSLAGGLNEQFF.

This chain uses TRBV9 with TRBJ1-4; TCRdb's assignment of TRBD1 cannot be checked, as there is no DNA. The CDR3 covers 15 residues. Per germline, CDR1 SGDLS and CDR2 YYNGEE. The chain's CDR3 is CASSLGTGIAEKLFF.

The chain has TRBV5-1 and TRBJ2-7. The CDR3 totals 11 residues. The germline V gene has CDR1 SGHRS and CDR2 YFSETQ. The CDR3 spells CASSWGGEQYF.

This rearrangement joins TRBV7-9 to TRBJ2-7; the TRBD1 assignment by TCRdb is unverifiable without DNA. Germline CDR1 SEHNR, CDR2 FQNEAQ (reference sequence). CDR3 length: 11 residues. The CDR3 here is CASVLGSEQYF.

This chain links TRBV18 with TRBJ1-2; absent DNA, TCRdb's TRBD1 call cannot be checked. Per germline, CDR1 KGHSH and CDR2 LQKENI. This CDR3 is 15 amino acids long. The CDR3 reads CASSPLDSDNYGYTF.

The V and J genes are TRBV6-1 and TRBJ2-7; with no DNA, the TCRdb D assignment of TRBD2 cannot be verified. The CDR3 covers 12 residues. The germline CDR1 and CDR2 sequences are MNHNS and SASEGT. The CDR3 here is CASSRTADEQYF.

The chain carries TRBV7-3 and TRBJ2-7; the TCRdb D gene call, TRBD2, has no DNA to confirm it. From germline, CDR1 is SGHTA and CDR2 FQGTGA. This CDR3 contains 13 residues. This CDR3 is CASTWEGAYEQYF. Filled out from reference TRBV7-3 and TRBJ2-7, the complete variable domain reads GAGVSQTPSNKVTEKGKYVELRCDPISGHTALYWYRQSLGQGPEFLIYFQGTGAADDSGLPNDRFFAVRPEGSVSTLKIQRTERGDSAVYLCASTWEGAYEQYFGPGTRLTVT.

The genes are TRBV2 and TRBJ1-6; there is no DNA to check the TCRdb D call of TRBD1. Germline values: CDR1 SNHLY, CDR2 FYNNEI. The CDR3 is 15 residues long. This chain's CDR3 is CASRAGQGSHSPLHF.

The CDR3 sequence is CASSMAGPAWVYEQYF. The V call is TRBV19, the J call TRBJ2-7; TCRdb designates TRBD1, a call that cannot be tested without DNA. Germline-derived CDR1 and CDR2 are LNHDA and SQIVND (reference sequence). This CDR3 contains 16 residues.

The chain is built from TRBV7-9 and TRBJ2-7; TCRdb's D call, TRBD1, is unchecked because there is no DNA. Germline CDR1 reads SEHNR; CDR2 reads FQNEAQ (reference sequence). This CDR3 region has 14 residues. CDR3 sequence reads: CASSLVTGPYEQYF.

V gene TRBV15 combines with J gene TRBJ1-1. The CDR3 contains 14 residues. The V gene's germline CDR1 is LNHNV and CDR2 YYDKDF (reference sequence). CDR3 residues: CATSRDRDFTEAFF. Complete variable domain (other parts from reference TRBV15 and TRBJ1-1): DAMVIQNPRYQVTQFGKPVTLSCSQTLNHNVMYWYQQKSSQAPKLLFHYYDKDFNNEADTPDNFQSRRPNTSFCFLDIRSPGLGDTAMYLCATSRDRDFTEAFFGQGTRLTVV.

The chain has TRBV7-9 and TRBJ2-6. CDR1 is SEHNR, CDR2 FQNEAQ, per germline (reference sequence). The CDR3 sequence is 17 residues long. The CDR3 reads CASSLEFEASGANVLTF.

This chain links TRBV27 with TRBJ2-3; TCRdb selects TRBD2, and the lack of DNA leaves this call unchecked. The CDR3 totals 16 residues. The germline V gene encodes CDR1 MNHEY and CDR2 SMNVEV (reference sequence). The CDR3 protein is CASSFSPGGNTDTQYF.

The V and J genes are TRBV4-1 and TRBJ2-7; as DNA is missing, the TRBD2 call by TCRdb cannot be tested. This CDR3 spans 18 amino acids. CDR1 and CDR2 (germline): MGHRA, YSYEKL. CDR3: CASSQQPALRGGINEQYF.

CDR3 amino acids: CASGRGGRMQETQYF. The chain employs TRBV12-3 or TRBV12-4 and TRBJ2-5; the D gene TCRdb calls, TRBD2, cannot be checked with no DNA. CDR3 size: 15 residues.

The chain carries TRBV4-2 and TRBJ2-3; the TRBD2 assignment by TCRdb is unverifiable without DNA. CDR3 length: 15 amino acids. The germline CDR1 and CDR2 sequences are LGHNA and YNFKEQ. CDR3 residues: CASSQERGGPDTQYF.

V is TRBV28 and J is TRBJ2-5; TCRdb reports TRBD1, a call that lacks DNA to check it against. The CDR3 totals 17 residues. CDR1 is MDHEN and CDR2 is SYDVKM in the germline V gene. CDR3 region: CASSFDRAGANQETQYF. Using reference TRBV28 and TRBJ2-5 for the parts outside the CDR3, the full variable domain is DVKVTQSSRYLVKRTGEKVFLECVQDMDHENMFWYRQDPGLGLRLIYFSYDVKMKEKGDIPEGYSVSREKKERFSLILESASTNQTSMYLCASSFDRAGANQETQYFGPGTRLLVL.

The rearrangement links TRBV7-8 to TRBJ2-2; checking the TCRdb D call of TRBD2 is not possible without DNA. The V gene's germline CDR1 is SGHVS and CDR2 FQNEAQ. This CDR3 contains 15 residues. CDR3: CASKNTGTNTGELFF.

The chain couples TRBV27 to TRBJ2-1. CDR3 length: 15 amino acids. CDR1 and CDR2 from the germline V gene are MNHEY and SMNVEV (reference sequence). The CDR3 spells CASSFLGGSYNEQFF.

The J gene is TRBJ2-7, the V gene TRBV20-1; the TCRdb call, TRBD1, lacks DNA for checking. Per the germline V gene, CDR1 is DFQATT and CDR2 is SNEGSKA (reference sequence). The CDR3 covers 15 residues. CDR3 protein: CSARSRDRAPYEQYF.

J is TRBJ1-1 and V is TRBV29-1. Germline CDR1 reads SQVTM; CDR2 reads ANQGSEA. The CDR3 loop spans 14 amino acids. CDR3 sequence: CSVEAPKTNTEAFF.

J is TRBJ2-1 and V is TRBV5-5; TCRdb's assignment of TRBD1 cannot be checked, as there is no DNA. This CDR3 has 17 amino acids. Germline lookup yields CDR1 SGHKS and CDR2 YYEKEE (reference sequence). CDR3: CASSLHQGPSSYNEQFF.

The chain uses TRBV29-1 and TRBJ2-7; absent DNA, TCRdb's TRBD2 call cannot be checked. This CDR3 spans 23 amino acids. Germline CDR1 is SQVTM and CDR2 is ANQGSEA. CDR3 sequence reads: CSVEEPGTHRARSSGSGLYEQYF.

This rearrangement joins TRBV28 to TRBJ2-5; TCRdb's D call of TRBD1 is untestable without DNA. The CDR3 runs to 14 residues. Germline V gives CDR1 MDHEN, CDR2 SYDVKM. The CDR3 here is CASSPLDASETQYF.

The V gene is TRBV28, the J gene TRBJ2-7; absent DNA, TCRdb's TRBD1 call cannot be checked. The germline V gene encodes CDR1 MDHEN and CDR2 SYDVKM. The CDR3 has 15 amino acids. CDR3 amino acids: CASSLLGQGTNEQYF.